The rows below give T cell receptor beta chains drawn from one sample of a study of shared clonotypes between healthy human individuals. Assay: immunoSEQ multiplex PCR; the TCRdb copy retains only in-frame clones and omits some. The sample contains approximately 940,000 clones, over 60% of which appear only once. The sequencing input was memory CD4+ T cells sorted from blood. The receptors shown here come from a man aged 18-30 years in good health. Both conserved end residues are part of each CDR3. The D gene is left open where the match is weak. Size values are once, few and many counts, or a class for expanded clones, and some rows have none.

CDR3nt: TGTGCCAGCAGTTACTCGATTGTCAGTCCGGAGTCACCCCTCCACTTT
CDR3aa: CASSYSIVSPESPLHF
v_gene: TRBV6-5
abundance: -
j_gene: TRBJ1-6
d_gene: -

CDR3nt: TGTGCCAGCAGCTTAGGCCCCAAGGGATACACCATATATTTT
CDR3aa: CASSLGPKGYTIYF
v_gene: TRBV11-2
abundance: -
j_gene: TRBJ1-3
d_gene: -

CDR3nt: TGTGCCAGTTCCCTCACGGAAGAGACCCAGTACTTC
CDR3aa: CASSLTEETQYF
v_gene: TRBV6-6
abundance: -
j_gene: TRBJ2-5
d_gene: -

CDR3nt: TGTGCCAGCAGTGAAGGACTAGCGGCCACCACAGATACGCAGTATTTT
CDR3aa: CASSEGLAATTDTQYF
v_gene: TRBV6-1
abundance: -
j_gene: TRBJ2-3
d_gene: TRBD2

CDR3nt: TGCGCCACTCGAAAGGGGGGGCTAGCAAGGGGAGATACGCAGTATTTT
CDR3aa: CATRKGGLARGDTQYF
v_gene: TRBV5-1
abundance: -
j_gene: TRBJ2-3
d_gene: -

CDR3nt: TGTGCCAGCAGAGCCGCGGGGGGGCAACAAGAGACCCAGTACTTC
CDR3aa: CASRAAGGQQETQYF
v_gene: TRBV28
abundance: -
j_gene: TRBJ2-5
d_gene: TRBD2

CDR3nt: TGTGCCAGCAGCTTAGAAAGGGACACTGAAGCTTTCTTT
CDR3aa: CASSLERDTEAFF
v_gene: TRBV11-2
abundance: -
j_gene: TRBJ1-1
d_gene: -

CDR3nt: TGTGCCAGCAGGATTAGCGGGAGTAAGACCGGGGAGCTGTTTTTT
CDR3aa: CASRISGSKTGELFF
v_gene: TRBV2
abundance: -
j_gene: TRBJ2-2
d_gene: TRBD2

CDR3nt: TGTGCCAGCAGTGAAGCCGGCCAGGGGGGCTGGCCCCAGCATTTT
CDR3aa: CASSEAGQGGWPQHF
v_gene: TRBV2
abundance: -
j_gene: TRBJ1-5
d_gene: TRBD1

CDR3nt: TGTGCCAGCAGCCCGACAGGGGGCTCCTCCTACGAGCAGTACTTC
CDR3aa: CASSPTGGSSYEQYF
v_gene: TRBV7-6
abundance: -
j_gene: TRBJ2-7
d_gene: TRBD1

CDR3nt: TGTGCCAGCAGTGGGGGACGGGTCCAAGAGACCCAGTACTTC
CDR3aa: CASSGGRVQETQYF
v_gene: TRBV6-1
abundance: -
j_gene: TRBJ2-5
d_gene: -

CDR3nt: TGTGCCAGCAGCCTAGCGGACTCTAACACCGGGGAGCTGTTTTTT
CDR3aa: CASSLADSNTGELFF
v_gene: TRBV7-2
abundance: -
j_gene: TRBJ2-2
d_gene: TRBD2

CDR3nt: TGTGCCACCAGTTCAACCCGGGCGGGCGGGGCCTCCTACAATGAGCAGTTCTTC
CDR3aa: CATSSTRAGGASYNEQFF
v_gene: TRBV15
abundance: -
j_gene: TRBJ2-1
d_gene: -

CDR3nt: TGTGCCAGCAGTTCCCAGGGGGGGGGCAATGAGCAGTTCTTC
CDR3aa: CASSSQGGGNEQFF
v_gene: TRBV6-5
abundance: -
j_gene: TRBJ2-1
d_gene: -

CDR3nt: TGTGCCAGCCGACTCTTGACAGGGAGCAATCAGCCCCAGCATTTT
CDR3aa: CASRLLTGSNQPQHF
v_gene: TRBV6-1
abundance: -
j_gene: TRBJ1-5
d_gene: TRBD1

CDR3nt: TGCGCCAGCTCGACGCAGCGCACAGATACGCAGTATTTT
CDR3aa: CASSTQRTDTQYF
v_gene: TRBV10-1
abundance: once
j_gene: TRBJ2-3
d_gene: -

CDR3nt: TGTGCCAGCAGCTTAGGGCTGGGTGAAAAACTGTTTTTT
CDR3aa: CASSLGLGEKLFF
v_gene: TRBV11-2
abundance: -
j_gene: TRBJ1-4
d_gene: -

CDR3nt: TGCGCCAGCAGCCAAGATTTAGGAGGGGCCCGGGGGAACACTGAAGCTTTCTTT
CDR3aa: CASSQDLGGARGNTEAFF
v_gene: TRBV4-1
abundance: -
j_gene: TRBJ1-1
d_gene: -

CDR3nt: TGTGCCAGCAGCCGGGAAGGCCTAGCCAAAAACATTCAGTACTTC
CDR3aa: CASSREGLAKNIQYF
v_gene: TRBV7-2
abundance: -
j_gene: TRBJ2-4
d_gene: -

CDR3nt: TGTGCCTGGAGCACTCATGGACGGGGGCATGGCTACACCTTC
CDR3aa: CAWSTHGRGHGYTF
v_gene: TRBV30
abundance: -
j_gene: TRBJ1-2
d_gene: -

CDR3nt: TGTGCCAGCAGCATGGGGGACAGGGATGATGGCTACACCTTC
CDR3aa: CASSMGDRDDGYTF
v_gene: TRBV5-8
abundance: -
j_gene: TRBJ1-2
d_gene: TRBD1

CDR3nt: TGTGCCAGCAGCGCGCCCGCAGGTGCCGGGGCCAACGTCCTGACTTTC
CDR3aa: CASSAPAGAGANVLTF
v_gene: TRBV9
abundance: -
j_gene: TRBJ2-6
d_gene: -

CDR3nt: TGCGCCAGCGGGGCTAGGGGGTCGTTTGGCTACACCTTC
CDR3aa: CASGARGSFGYTF
v_gene: TRBV23-1
abundance: -
j_gene: TRBJ1-2
d_gene: -

CDR3nt: TGTGCCAGAAGCTTGGGTTTGGTAGCGGGAGATCCCCAAAAAGTGGGGGAGCTGTTTTTT
CDR3aa: CARSLGLVAGDPQKVGELFF
v_gene: TRBV5-3
abundance: -
j_gene: TRBJ2-2
d_gene: TRBD2

CDR3nt: TGTGCCAGCAGCTTGGTGGGTACAGATACGCAGTATTTT
CDR3aa: CASSLVGTDTQYF
v_gene: TRBV5-4
abundance: -
j_gene: TRBJ2-3
d_gene: -

CDR3nt: TGTGCCAGCAGGTCGGGGGGATCCCAGCAGTACTTC
CDR3aa: CASRSGGSQQYF
v_gene: TRBV2
abundance: -
j_gene: TRBJ2-7
d_gene: TRBD2

CDR3nt: TGTGCCAGCAGGGCCGTATGGACAGGGGCTATCACTGAAGCTTTCTTT
CDR3aa: CASRAVWTGAITEAFF
v_gene: TRBV28
abundance: -
j_gene: TRBJ1-1
d_gene: TRBD1

CDR3nt: TGTGCCAGCACCGCAGGGACCTTACAAGAGACCCAGTACTTC
CDR3aa: CASTAGTLQETQYF
v_gene: TRBV6-1
abundance: few
j_gene: TRBJ2-5
d_gene: -

CDR3nt: TGTGCCATCCTACCAAGGGTCGGGGGGGCCGACTATGGCTACACCTTC
CDR3aa: CAILPRVGGADYGYTF
v_gene: TRBV28
abundance: once
j_gene: TRBJ1-2
d_gene: -

CDR3nt: TGTGCCAGCTCTTCAGGGGGCGGAGATGAAAAACTGTTTTTT
CDR3aa: CASSSGGGDEKLFF
v_gene: TRBV18
abundance: -
j_gene: TRBJ1-4
d_gene: TRBD1

CDR3nt: TGTGCCAGCAGTGAAGGGGCAGGGGGATATCAGCCCCAGCATTTT
CDR3aa: CASSEGAGGYQPQHF
v_gene: TRBV2
abundance: -
j_gene: TRBJ1-5
d_gene: TRBD1

CDR3nt: TGTGCCACCAGCGTGGACAGGGGGCCCTACGAGCAGTACTTC
CDR3aa: CATSVDRGPYEQYF
v_gene: TRBV15
abundance: -
j_gene: TRBJ2-7
d_gene: TRBD1

CDR3nt: TGTGCCAGCAGCTCCCGACAGGGACCGTTTGGCGAGCAGTACTTC
CDR3aa: CASSSRQGPFGEQYF
v_gene: TRBV7-9
abundance: -
j_gene: TRBJ2-7
d_gene: TRBD1

CDR3nt: TGTGCCTGGAGTGCGGGACAGGGGCTTAACTATGGCTACACCTTC
CDR3aa: CAWSAGQGLNYGYTF
v_gene: TRBV30
abundance: -
j_gene: TRBJ1-2
d_gene: TRBD1

CDR3nt: TGTGCCAGCAGTGAAAAAGGTGGGGCGGTCGGGCTGTTTTTT
CDR3aa: CASSEKGGAVGLFF
v_gene: TRBV2
abundance: once
j_gene: TRBJ2-2
d_gene: -

CDR3nt: TGTGCCATCAGTGAGTCGCAGGGACCCTACACCTTC
CDR3aa: CAISESQGPYTF
v_gene: TRBV10-3
abundance: -
j_gene: TRBJ1-2
d_gene: -

CDR3nt: TGTGCCAGCACCTCGGGCTTCCCAGATACGCAGTATTTT
CDR3aa: CASTSGFPDTQYF
v_gene: TRBV5-6
abundance: -
j_gene: TRBJ2-3
d_gene: -

CDR3nt: TGTGCCTGGAGCCGTGGGCCTTTTTCTGGCTACACCTTC
CDR3aa: CAWSRGPFSGYTF
v_gene: TRBV30
abundance: -
j_gene: TRBJ1-2
d_gene: -

CDR3nt: TGCGCCAGCAGTATAAGTTTGAGGCCCTCTTGCACAGATACGCAGTATTTT
CDR3aa: CASSISLRPSCTDTQYF
v_gene: TRBV23-1
abundance: -
j_gene: TRBJ2-3
d_gene: -

CDR3nt: TGTGCCAGCAGCCCAGGACTAGCGGGGTTCACAGATACGCAGTATTTT
CDR3aa: CASSPGLAGFTDTQYF
v_gene: TRBV9
abundance: -
j_gene: TRBJ2-3
d_gene: TRBD2

CDR3nt: TGTGCCAGCAGCCCACAGGGTATGGCCGCAGGGGCTTCACCCCTCCACTTT
CDR3aa: CASSPQGMAAGASPLHF
v_gene: TRBV5-6
abundance: -
j_gene: TRBJ1-6
d_gene: -